Listed here are 27 T cell receptor beta chains from one sample, sequenced in a study of T-cell reconstitution after alpha-beta-depleted transplantation in children. During its preparation, the TCRbeta library received unique molecular identifiers. Each CDR3 protein is one row after TCRdb ran MiXCR on the PCR reads. The table has about 270,000 distinct CDR3 sequences, almost 10% seen once. Sample: PBMCs from the stem cell graft donor, taken from the stem cell graft. The receptors were gathered from a human donor who donated a stem cell graft to a child with SCID.

Written as DNA, the CDR3 is TGCGCCAGCAGCCAAGAGGAGGGACAGACCTACGAGCAGTACTTC. This codes for CASSQEEGQTYEQYF. The chain employs TRBV4-1 and TRBJ2-7; TRBD1 is a possible D gene (7 bases). Deletions cut 0 bases from V and 2 bases from J, with 11 bases between. The CDR3 has 15 residues. Germline values: CDR1 MGHRA, CDR2 YSYEKL.

This clonotype was seen at least ten times. The chain couples TRBV11-2 to TRBJ2-2, with D hard to call. Trimming stripped 3 bases from V and 6 bases from J, with 8 bases between. Germline V gene sequence: CDR1 SGHAT, CDR2 FQNNGV. The CDR3 spans 13 residues. CDR3 in DNA: TGTGCCAGCAGCTTCTTCCAAGCCGGGGAGCTGTTTTTT. This sequence encodes CASSFFQAGELFF.

V usage is TRBV4-1 and J usage is TRBJ2-1; 10 bases agree with TRBD1. CDR1 is MGHRA and CDR2 is YSYEKL in the germline V gene. The trim removed 7 bases at V and 0 bases at J, leaving 12 bases unmatched. This CDR3 comprises 18 residues. CDR3 DNA: TGCGCCAGCACCCCCCTCGGGACAGGGGCCCTCTCCTACAATGAGCAGTTCTTC. The encoded protein is CASTPLGTGALSYNEQFF.

The gene calls are TRBV6-5 and TRBJ2-1; D remains ambiguous. The germline V gene has CDR1 MNHEY and CDR2 SVGAGI. Trimming removed 4 bases at V and 9 bases at J, with 19 bases between. This CDR3 has 15 amino acids. This CDR3 is CASSSPSSPGVEQFF. The DNA for the CDR3 is TGTGCCAGCAGTTCCCCCTCCTCTCCTGGGGTTGAGCAGTTCTTC.

This clonotype was seen more than once but under ten times. The chain joins TRBV5-1 to TRBJ1-2, with unresolved D. V lost 0 bases and J lost 5, with 14 bases in between. Per the germline V gene, CDR1 is SGHRS and CDR2 is YFSETQ. The CDR3 totals 15 residues. The CDR3: CASSLEGRRTYGYTF. CDR3 DNA: TGCGCCAGCAGCTTGGAAGGCAGGCGGACTTATGGCTACACCTTC.

This clonotype was seen more than once but under ten times. CDR3 region: CASSWDGNNSPLHF. In nucleotides, the CDR3 is TGCGCCAGCAGCTGGGACGGGAATAATTCACCCCTCCACTTT. This chain joins TRBV5-1 and TRBJ1-6; D might be TRBD1 (5 bases). The CDR3 contains 14 residues. V lost 3 bases and J lost 5, with 9 bases in between. CDR1 and CDR2 (germline): SGHRS, YFSETQ.

This chain uses TRBV5-6 with TRBJ2-1, with D possibly being TRBD1 (5 bases). The CDR3 loop spans 16 amino acids. Per germline, CDR1 SGHDT and CDR2 YYEEEE. V was cut by 2 bases and J by 8 bases, with 20 bases left in between. CDR3 in DNA: TGTGCCAGCAGCTTCCAACCGGCAGGGTTGGGTGATGAGCAGTTCTTC. It is translated as CASSFQPAGLGDEQFF.

This clonotype appeared a few times. V usage is TRBV9 and J usage is TRBJ1-1; possibly TRBD1 for D (6 bases). CDR1 and CDR2 from the germline V gene are SGDLS and YYNGEE. CDR3 length: 14 amino acids. V dropped 0 bases and J dropped 6 bases, with 12 bases sitting between them. In nucleotides, the CDR3 is TGTGCCAGCAGCGTAGCGCCAGGGGACTCTGAAGCTTTCTTT. It is translated as CASSVAPGDSEAFF.

At least ten counts were recorded for this clonotype. The chain joins TRBV6-5 to TRBJ1-2; the match to TRBD1 covers 9 bases. V trimming: 3 bases; J trimming: 4 bases; junction bases outside the gene matches: 6. Germline loops: CDR1 MNHEY, CDR2 SVGAGI. CDR3 length equals 15 residues. The CDR3 sequence is CASSYFGQGSYGYTF. DNA for the CDR3: TGTGCCAGCAGTTATTTCGGACAGGGGAGCTATGGCTACACCTTC.

This clonotype was detected only a few times. The V gene is TRBV20-1, the J gene TRBJ2-1; 12 bases are shared with TRBD2. The germline V gene encodes CDR1 DFQATT and CDR2 SNEGSKA (reference sequence). V gave up 3 bases and J gave up 5 bases; unmatched junction bases: 14. The CDR3 contains 18 residues. As DNA, the CDR3 is TGCAGTGCTAGTCGACCGGGGGCTAGCGGGGGGGTCAACAATGAGCAGTTCTTC. As protein: CSASRPGASGGVNNEQFF.

The chain is built from TRBV7-9 and TRBJ2-5; TRBD1 aligns across 7 bases. The V segment lost 6 bases and the J segment 0 bases; nucleotides outside the gene matches: 10. CDR3 size: 16 residues. Germline-derived CDR1 and CDR2 are SEHNR and FQNEAQ (reference sequence). CDR3 DNA: TGTGCCAGCAGTTCCAACCGGGACAGTCACCAAGAGACCCAGTACTTC. This sequence encodes CASSSNRDSHQETQYF.

This clonotype has a count of ten or more. The rearrangement links TRBV4-2 to TRBJ2-5; no reliable D call. Trimming shortened V by 1 base and J by 2 bases, and 8 bases separated the two germline ends. The germline gives CDR1 LGHNA, CDR2 YNFKEQ. CDR3 length equals 14 residues. The CDR3 region is CASSQVGGQETQYF. CDR3 DNA sequence: TGTGCCAGCAGCCAAGTGGGTGGACAAGAGACCCAGTACTTC.

This clonotype was recorded many times. An end of the junction does not agree with germline; a read error may underlie this. The chain links TRBV20-1 to TRBJ2-1; D gene unclear. The CDR3 loop spans 12 amino acids. Germline CDR1 reads DFQATT; CDR2 reads SNEGSKA (reference sequence). The CDR3 sequence is CSARDFSNEQFF. CDR3 DNA: TGCAGTGCTCGAGACTTCAGCAATGAGCAGTTCTTC.

In its sample, this clonotype was seen a few times. The chain combines TRBV5-6 with TRBJ2-3, with 7 bases lining up with TRBD2. The CDR3 has 14 amino acids. V shed 2 bases, J shed 6 bases, and the junction held 6 bases outside the gene matches. Germline V CDR1 and CDR2: SGHDT, YYEEEE. Here the CDR3 reads CASSFAGEGDTQYF. The DNA of the CDR3 is TGTGCCAGCAGCTTCGCGGGGGAGGGGGATACGCAGTATTTT.

The CDR3 here is CSASVVVAGGPADTQYF. CDR3 bases: TGCAGTGCTAGTGTCGTGGTGGCGGGGGGGCCAGCAGATACGCAGTATTTT. The chain joins TRBV20-1 to TRBJ2-3, with 9 bases fitting TRBD2. The CDR3 length is 17 residues. Germline assignment: CDR1 DFQATT and CDR2 SNEGSKA (reference sequence). V gave up 3 bases and J gave up 4 bases; unmatched junction bases: 14.

The table lists this clonotype with a few counts. The rearrangement joins TRBV5-1 to TRBJ1-5, with D unresolved. The V and J ends lost 0 bases and 2 bases respectively, with 9 bases between them. The CDR3 contains 15 residues. Germline V gives CDR1 SGHRS, CDR2 YFSETQ. CDR3 region: CASSLGDSGNQPQHF. CDR3 nucleotide sequence: TGCGCCAGCAGCTTGGGAGATAGCGGCAATCAGCCCCAGCATTTT.

This clonotype was seen repeatedly, ten times or more. V gene TRBV10-3 combines with J gene TRBJ2-3, with unresolved D. The CDR3 covers 13 residues. Germline-derived CDR1 and CDR2 are ENHRY and SYGVKD. The V and J ends lost 4 bases and 4 bases respectively, with 9 bases between them. The CDR3 is CAISVRPADTQYF. CDR3 DNA sequence: TGTGCCATCAGTGTCCGACCGGCAGATACGCAGTATTTT.

This clonotype was found a few times. The rearrangement links TRBV6-5 to TRBJ1-1, with D unresolved. This CDR3 is 13 amino acids long. In germline, CDR1 is MNHEY, CDR2 SVGAGI. Trimming cost V 2 bases and J 2 bases, with 6 bases left between them. CDR3 sequence (DNA): TGTGCCAGCAGTTACGAGTTTAACACTGAAGCTTTCTTT. This gives the protein CASSYEFNTEAFF.

This clonotype was seen just once. The chain joins TRBV7-6 to TRBJ1-1; TRBD1 might be the D (5 bases). The CDR3 extends over 16 amino acids. Germline values: CDR1 SGHVS, CDR2 FNYEAQ. V lost 1 base and J lost 1, with 13 bases in between. The CDR3 bases are TGTGCCAGCAGCTTAGGTGGGGGGAGGGGGAACACTGAAGCTTTCTTT. Its translation is CASSLGGGRGNTEAFF.

This chain links TRBV5-1 with TRBJ2-1, with D possibly TRBD2 on 7 matching bases. Trimming cost V 4 bases and J 3 bases, with 20 bases left between them. Germline V CDR1 and CDR2: SGHRS, YFSETQ. The CDR3 runs 17 residues. The CDR3: CASSAARAGANYNEQFF. The CDR3 coding sequence is TGCGCCAGCAGCGCCGCACGGGCGGGGGCCAACTACAATGAGCAGTTCTTC.

This clonotype appeared a few times. The chain employs TRBV10-3 and TRBJ2-2, with D maybe TRBD1 (5 bases). The germline gives CDR1 ENHRY, CDR2 SYGVKD. V lost 4 bases, J lost 0 bases, and 12 bases lay in between. The length of the CDR3 is 16 residues. CDR3 sequence reads: CAISARAGPNTGELFF. The CDR3 DNA follows: TGTGCCATCAGTGCACGGGCAGGGCCGAACACCGGGGAGCTGTTTTTT.

V usage is TRBV27 and J usage is TRBJ1-1; D unclear. V was shortened by 6 bases and J by 2 bases, with 13 bases between the two germline ends. The CDR3 covers 14 residues. In germline, CDR1 is MNHEY, CDR2 SMNVEV (reference sequence). CDR3 in amino acids: CASRTRVLNTEAFF. The CDR3 DNA is TGTGCCAGCAGGACACGCGTGTTAAACACTGAAGCTTTCTTT.

The V call is TRBV5-1, the J call TRBJ2-7; 8 nucleotides line up with TRBD1. Germline trimming cut 5 bases from V and 1 base from J; bases unmatched to any gene: 5. The V gene's germline CDR1 is SGHRS and CDR2 YFSETQ. CDR3 length: 14 residues. The CDR3 region is CASRPGGLSYEQYF. In nucleotides, the CDR3 is TGCGCCAGCAGGCCAGGGGGCTTATCCTACGAGCAGTACTTC. The full variable domain, completed using reference TRBV5-1 and TRBJ2-7, is KAGVTQTPRYLIKTRGQQVTLSCSPISGHRSVSWYQQTPGQGLQFLFEYFSETQRNKGNFPGRFSGRQFSNSRSEMNVSTLELGDSALYLCASRPGGLSYEQYFGPGTRLTVT.

The rearrangement joins TRBV7-9 to TRBJ2-7; 7 bases align to TRBD1. The germline gives CDR1 SEHNR, CDR2 FQNEAQ (reference sequence). This CDR3 comprises 16 residues. The junction had 12 bases not matched to a gene; V was cut back by 5 bases and J by 2 bases. CDR3 loop: CASSDLGQLQPYEQYF. As DNA, the CDR3 is TGTGCCAGCAGCGACCTGGGACAGCTCCAACCCTACGAGCAGTACTTC.

This clonotype was counted ten times or more. The rearrangement uses TRBV10-3 and TRBJ2-7; D possibly corresponds to TRBD2 (5 bases). CDR1 is ENHRY, CDR2 SYGVKD, per germline. V lost 6 bases and J 7 bases, leaving 19 bases between the germline ends. There are 14 residues in the CDR3. The DNA for the CDR3 is TGTGCCATCAGAGCGATCAGCGGTTCTAAGGAGCAGTACTTC. Protein product: CAIRAISGSKEQYF.

This clonotype was observed a few times. This chain connects TRBV14 to TRBJ1-2, with D uncertain. This CDR3 is built from 14 residues. The V end was cut by 4 bases, the J end by 8 bases, with 17 bases between. The germline CDR1 and CDR2 sequences are SGHDN and FVKESK. The CDR3, as DNA: TGTGCCAGCAGCCCATCTCTTAGGAATCTCGGCTACACCTTC. Amino acids: CASSPSLRNLGYTF.

In regard to this clonotype: A junction end diverges from the germline sequence, so it may reflect a read error. The J gene is TRBJ2-5, the V gene TRBV12-3 or TRBV12-4; 13 bases are shared with TRBD2. The length of the CDR3 is 17 residues. The CDR3 loop is CASSLEGGLAGQETQYF. CDR3 DNA sequence: TGTGCCAGCAGCTTAGAGGGGGGACTAGCGGGGCAAGAGACCCAGTACTTC.